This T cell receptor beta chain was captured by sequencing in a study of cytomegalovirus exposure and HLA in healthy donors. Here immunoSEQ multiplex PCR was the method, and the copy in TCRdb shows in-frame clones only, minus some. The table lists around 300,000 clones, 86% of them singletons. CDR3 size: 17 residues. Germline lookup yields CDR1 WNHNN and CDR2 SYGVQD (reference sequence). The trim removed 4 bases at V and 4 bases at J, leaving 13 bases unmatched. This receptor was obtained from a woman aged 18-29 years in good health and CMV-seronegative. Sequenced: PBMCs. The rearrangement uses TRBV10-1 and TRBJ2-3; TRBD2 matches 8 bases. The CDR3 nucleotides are TGCGCCAGCAGTGCCTTTAGCCCGGGACTAGGGGCAGATACGCAGTATTTT. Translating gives CASSAFSPGLGADTQYF.